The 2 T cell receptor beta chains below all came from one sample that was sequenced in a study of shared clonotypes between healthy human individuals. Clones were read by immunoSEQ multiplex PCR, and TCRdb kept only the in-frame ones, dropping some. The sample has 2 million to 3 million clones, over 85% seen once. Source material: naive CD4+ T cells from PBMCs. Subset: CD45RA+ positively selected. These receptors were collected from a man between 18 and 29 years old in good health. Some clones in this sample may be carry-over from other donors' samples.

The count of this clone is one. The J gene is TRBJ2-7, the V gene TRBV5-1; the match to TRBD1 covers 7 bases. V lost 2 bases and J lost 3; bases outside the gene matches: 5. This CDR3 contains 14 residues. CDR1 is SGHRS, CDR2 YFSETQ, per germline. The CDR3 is CASSFGTEVYEQYF. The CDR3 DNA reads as TGCGCCAGCAGCTTTGGGACAGAGGTCTACGAGCAGTACTTC.

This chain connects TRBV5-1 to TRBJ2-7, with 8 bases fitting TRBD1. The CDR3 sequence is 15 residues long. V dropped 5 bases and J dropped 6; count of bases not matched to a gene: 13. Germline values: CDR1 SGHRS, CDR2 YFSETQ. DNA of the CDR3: TGCGCCAGCAGACCCGACAGGGGCGAGCTTTTCGAGCAGTACTTC. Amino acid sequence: CASRPDRGELFEQYF.